These T cell receptor beta chains were read from a single sample in a study of early T cells in non-severe SARS-CoV-2 infection. TCRdb passed the 5' RACE reads through MiXCR, listing each CDR3 protein once. Here the sample spans about 46,000 distinct CDR3 sequences, about 9.3% being singletons. Material for sequencing was whole blood. The receptor source for this set is an adult who was a healthcare worker with PCR-confirmed SARS-CoV-2 infection or an uninfected control (not recorded which). CDR3s leave out the opening cysteine and the closing phenylalanine or tryptophan. D genes are given only for firm matches.

>13|TRBV6-2/TRBV6-3|-|TRBJ2-5
ASSYPPGPQETQY
>12|TRBV20-1|-|TRBJ2-7
SARGGRGPYEQY
>11|TRBV11-3|-|TRBJ1-1
VSSLNPNTEAF
>13|TRBV9|-|TRBJ1-2
ASRPSPGNEYGYT
>14|TRBV6-5|TRBD1|TRBJ2-5
ASSRSGTGATETQY
>13|TRBV24-1|-|TRBJ2-3
ATSARRSSTDTQY
>13|TRBV28|TRBD2|TRBJ2-7
ASRTPGGGPGEQY
>12|TRBV5-1|-|TRBJ1-1
ASGPQVQSTEAF
>17|TRBV6-2/TRBV6-3|TRBD2|TRBJ2-7
ASSRPGLAGGGREYEQY
>11|TRBV28|TRBD2|TRBJ2-1
ASTLAGSNEQF
>13|TRBV7-9|TRBD1|TRBJ1-2
ASSQGQGSGYGYT
>14|TRBV19|-|TRBJ2-3
ASSLSLARVSDTQY